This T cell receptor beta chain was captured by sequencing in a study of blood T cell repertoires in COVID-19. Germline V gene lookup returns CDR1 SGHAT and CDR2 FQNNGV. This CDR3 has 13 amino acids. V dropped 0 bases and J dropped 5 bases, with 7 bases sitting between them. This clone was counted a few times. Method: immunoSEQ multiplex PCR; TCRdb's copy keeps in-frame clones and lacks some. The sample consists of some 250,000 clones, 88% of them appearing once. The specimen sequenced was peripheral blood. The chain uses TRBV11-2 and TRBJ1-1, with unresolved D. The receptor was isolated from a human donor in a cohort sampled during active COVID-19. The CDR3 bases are TGTGCCAGCAGCTTAGAGTCGGGAACTGAAGCTTTCTTT. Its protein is CASSLESGTEAFF. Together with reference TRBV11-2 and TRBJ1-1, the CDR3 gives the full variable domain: EAGVAQSPRYKIIEKRQSVAFWCNPISGHATLYWYQQILGQGPKLLIQFQNNGVVDDSQLPKDRFSAERLKGVDSTLKIQPAKLEDSAVYLCASSLESGTEAFFGQGTRLTVV.